This TCR beta chain comes out of a study of CD8 T cells in Susac syndrome. The patients serving as multiple sclerosis controls were treatment-naive. They had stable or active relapsing-remitting disease and fulfilled revised McDonald criteria. FACS was used to enrich TEMRA cells, whereas the CD8+ and CD4+ T cells were obtained by negative isolation. Random hexamers served to reverse transcribe roughly 0.5 to 1 ug RNA. TCR beta CDR3 was amplified by immunoSEQ covering 54 Vbeta and 13 Jbeta. TCRdb processed the immunoSEQ multiplex PCR reads anew with MiXCR; each CDR3 protein has one entry. This table has 90,000 to 150,000 distinct CDR3 sequences, 93% appearing once. The sample consisted of CD4+ T cells from PBMCs. This clonotype originated in a human donor with multiple sclerosis.

CDR3 DNA sequence: TGTGCCTGGAGTCCAGGGGGCACATCTGGGGCCAACGTCCTGACTTTC. Translating gives CAWSPGGTSGANVLTF. This chain uses TRBV30 with TRBJ2-6; 8 nucleotides agree with TRBD1. Germline-derived CDR1 and CDR2 are GTSNPN and SVGIG (reference sequence). This CDR3 spans 16 amino acids. V shed 2 bases and J 1 base; nucleotides not matched to a gene: 4.